The 17 T cell receptor beta chains reported below all come from one sample, sequenced in a study of T-cell reconstitution after alpha-beta-depleted transplantation in children. Unique molecular identifiers were incorporated during preparation of the TCRbeta library. TCRdb used MiXCR to reprocess the PCR reads, holding one entry per CDR3 protein. The sample includes some 220,000 distinct CDR3 sequences, around 10% of them seen just once. The specimen comprised PBMCs from the stem cell graft donor, sampled from the stem cell graft. The receptors were sampled from a human donor who donated a stem cell graft to a child with acute lymphoblastic leukemia.

V and J are TRBV7-2 and TRBJ1-1; D is uncertain. The CDR3 is made up of 14 amino acids. Trimming pared 3 bases from V and 0 bases from J, leaving 8 bases between. Germline V gene data show CDR1 as SGHTA and CDR2 as FQGNSA. CDR3 nucleotides: TGTGCCAGCAGCTTTCAGTTGATGAACACTGAAGCTTTCTTT. It yields the protein CASSFQLMNTEAFF.

This clonotype was seen at least ten times. The V and J genes are TRBV12-3 or TRBV12-4 and TRBJ1-5, with TRBD1 matching 9 bases. V trimming: 6 bases; J trimming: 4 bases; junction bases outside the gene matches: 4. The CDR3 runs 14 residues. The CDR3 reads CASSADRGNQPQHF. Written as DNA, the CDR3 is TGTGCCAGCAGCGCCGACAGGGGGAATCAGCCCCAGCATTTT.

The chain links TRBV6-6 to TRBJ2-1; D remains unclear. Germline assignment: CDR1 MNHNY and CDR2 SVGAGI (reference sequence). CDR3 size: 12 residues. Trimming pared 5 bases from V and 10 bases from J, leaving 12 bases between. The CDR3 loop is CASSPGRAEQFF. As DNA, the CDR3 is TGTGCCAGCAGTCCAGGACGGGCGGAGCAGTTCTTC.

DNA of the CDR3: TGTGCCAGCTCACCACTACCGGGGGATGCTGACTATGGCTACACCTTC. Translated, it gives CASSPLPGDADYGYTF. The chain has TRBV18 and TRBJ1-2, with a possible D match to TRBD1 (5 bases). Trimming left V 1 base short and J 3 bases short, with 15 bases between. Germline V gene sequence: CDR1 KGHSH, CDR2 LQKENI. The CDR3 extends over 16 amino acids.

The V gene is TRBV27, the J gene TRBJ2-5, with TRBD1 matching 10 bases. The V gene end was trimmed by 8 bases and the J gene end by 3 bases; junction bases not matched to a gene: 15. Germline CDR1 and CDR2: MNHEY and SMNVEV (reference sequence). This CDR3 contains 17 residues. DNA for the CDR3: TGTGCCAGCCGACCCCCGTGGGGGACAGGGGAAGAAGAGACCCAGTACTTC. Translation: CASRPPWGTGEEETQYF.

V usage is TRBV12-3 or TRBV12-4 and J usage is TRBJ2-7, with D perhaps TRBD1 or TRBD2 (5 bases each). This CDR3 has 15 amino acids. V was clipped by 0 bases and J by 0 bases, with 9 bases between them. The CDR3 nucleotides are TGTGCCAGCAGTTTAGCGGCAGGGAGCTCCTACGAGCAGTACTTC. This translates into CASSLAAGSSYEQYF.

The chain has TRBV5-6 and TRBJ1-1, with D possibly being TRBD1 (5 bases). Per the germline V gene, CDR1 is SGHDT and CDR2 is YYEEEE. With 5 bases removed from V and 0 bases from J, the gap between germline ends came to 11 bases. The CDR3 consists of 14 residues. This CDR3 is CASRSGRLNTEAFF. DNA for the CDR3: TGTGCCAGCAGATCGGGACGGCTGAACACTGAAGCTTTCTTT.

This clonotype was picked up many times. The chain employs TRBV12-3 or TRBV12-4 and TRBJ1-4; 9 nucleotides agree with TRBD1. This CDR3 is built from 14 residues. The V and J ends lost 5 bases and 8 bases, in that order; junction bases with no gene match: 6. CDR3 amino acids: CASSQQGAGEKLFF. As DNA, the CDR3 is TGTGCCAGCAGTCAACAGGGGGCAGGGGAAAAACTGTTTTTT.

This clonotype was found many times. One end of the junction varies from germline; a read error may be responsible. This chain joins TRBV6-1 and TRBJ2-1; the match to TRBD2 covers 9 bases. The CDR3 is 15 amino acids. Germline CDR1 MNHNS, CDR2 SASEGT. The CDR3 DNA sequence: TGTGCCAGCACTGAACTAGCGGGCCACTACAATGAGCAGTTCTTC. Its protein is CASTELAGHYNEQFF.

This clonotype showed up many times. This chain links TRBV6-5 with TRBJ1-2; no clear D. The V gene's germline CDR1 is MNHEY and CDR2 SVGAGI. V was cut by 1 base and J by 2 bases, with 14 bases left in between. The CDR3 loop spans 16 amino acids. The CDR3 here is CASSYYSGAMNYGYTF. The CDR3 DNA reads TGTGCCAGCAGTTACTACTCGGGTGCAATGAACTATGGCTACACCTTC.

J is TRBJ1-5 and V is TRBV4-2; no clear D gene. The CDR3 covers 15 residues. Trimming cost V 0 bases and J 6 bases, with 12 bases left between them. Germline CDR1 LGHNA, CDR2 YNFKEQ. In DNA form, the CDR3 reads TGTGCCAGCAGCCAAGATTTGGGGTACGCTCAGCCCCAGCATTTT. This translates into CASSQDLGYAQPQHF.

Many counts were recorded for this clonotype. The chain recombines TRBV5-1 with TRBJ2-1; D call uncertain. The germline V and J ends were trimmed by 0 bases and 7 bases, with 2 bases remaining between them. The CDR3 extends over 11 amino acids. Per the germline V gene, CDR1 is SGHRS and CDR2 is YFSETQ. Here the CDR3 reads CASSLGNEQFF. CDR3 coding DNA: TGCGCCAGCAGCTTGGGTAATGAGCAGTTCTTC.

In this sample, this clonotype turned up a few times. This chain connects TRBV20-1 to TRBJ2-1, with D unresolved. Per germline, CDR1 DFQATT and CDR2 SNEGSKA (reference sequence). Trimming took 2 bases from V and 0 from J, leaving 14 bases between them. CDR3 length: 16 amino acids. CDR3 nucleotide sequence: TGCAGTGCTAGACCTACTCCCTCGAGCTCCTACAATGAGCAGTTCTTC. This gives the protein CSARPTPSSSYNEQFF.

The chain has TRBV20-1 and TRBJ1-2; weak D call: TRBD1 (5 bases). Germline V CDR1 and CDR2: DFQATT, SNEGSKA (reference sequence). Deletions cut 2 bases from V and 6 bases from J, with 19 bases between. CDR3 size: 15 residues. The chain's CDR3 is CSARPLLAGGDGYTF. CDR3 sequence (DNA): TGCAGTGCTAGACCGTTGCTGGCTGGGGGTGATGGCTACACCTTC.

The genes are TRBV20-1 and TRBJ2-7; 8 bases align to TRBD1. V shed 7 bases and J 6 bases; nucleotides not matched to a gene: 8. Germline CDR1 DFQATT, CDR2 SNEGSKA (reference sequence). The CDR3 is made up of 12 amino acids. The CDR3 DNA sequence: TGCAGTGTTCAGGGGGCAAGTTTCGAGCAGTACTTC. Translating gives CSVQGASFEQYF.

CDR3 residues: CASSQDRETETQYF. CDR3 in DNA: TGTGCCAGCAGCCAAGATCGCGAAACGGAGACCCAGTACTTC. V usage is TRBV4-2 and J usage is TRBJ2-5; the D is unclear. This CDR3 region has 14 residues. Trimming removed 0 bases at V and 5 bases at J, with 10 bases between. CDR1 and CDR2 from the germline V gene are LGHNA and YNFKEQ.

This clonotype was seen only a few times. This chain links TRBV6-5 with TRBJ1-1; 7 nucleotides line up with TRBD1. J was trimmed by 4 bases and V by 0 bases; bases with no gene match: 8. In germline, CDR1 is MNHEY, CDR2 SVGAGI. This CDR3 is built from 16 residues. CDR3 loop: CASSYSSLTGSTEAFF. Here the CDR3 DNA reads TGTGCCAGCAGTTACTCCTCCCTGACAGGGAGCACTGAAGCTTTCTTT.